Each of the 8 T cell receptor beta chains below was sequenced from the same sample in a study of spatial heterogeneity in lung cancer. Stated time point: sample taken at primary tumor resection. Whole RNA obtained from tumor, nontumor lung or frozen PBMC underwent sequencing without sorting. TCRdb processed the 5' RACE reads anew with MiXCR; each CDR3 protein has one entry. The data show around 8,000 distinct CDR3 sequences, approximately 8.6% seen once. The sequencing here drew on PBMCs, taken at surgery. These receptors all come from a male donor with early-stage non-small cell lung cancer.

This clonotype was seen many times. This beta chain appears as a stray read in a library generated for alpha chains; its size is not informative. The chain recombines TRBV6-2 or TRBV6-3 with TRBJ2-7, with D hard to call. V lost 2 bases and J lost 1, with 15 bases in between. This CDR3 is built from 16 residues. The germline gives CDR1 MNHEY, CDR2 SVGEGT. This CDR3 is CASSYGEISESYEQYF. In DNA form, the CDR3 reads TGTGCCAGCAGTTACGGCGAGATTAGTGAATCCTACGAGCAGTACTTC.

This clonotype occurred many times. Found in a library prepared for alpha chains, this beta chain is an off-target read, and its abundance has little meaning. The J gene is TRBJ2-2, the V gene TRBV18; the D is unclear. Germline V lookup: CDR1 KGHSH, CDR2 LQKENI. The CDR3 has 13 residues. The V end lost 5 bases, the J end lost 4 bases, and 8 bases lay between the germline ends. As DNA, the CDR3 is TGTGCCAGCTCATACGGCAGCACCGGGGAGCTGTTTTTT. Translated: CASSYGSTGELFF.

With respect to this clonotype: A single base separates this from a much larger clone, so it may be a read error. This beta chain turned up in a library designed for alpha chains; as an off-target read, its abundance says little. The gene calls are TRBV10-2 and TRBJ2-4; a possible D gene is TRBD2 (6 bases). The CDR3 spans 16 residues. Looked up from germline, CDR1 is WSHSY and CDR2 is SAAADI. CDR3 loop: CASSEWGESAKSIQYF. CDR3 sequence (DNA): TGCGCCAGCAGTGAATGGGGGGAATCAGCCAAAAGCATTCAGTACTTC.

Many counts were recorded for this clonotype. The library was designed around alpha chains, so this beta chain is a stray read whose abundance carries little weight. The CDR3 bases are TGTGCCAGCAGGAAGACAGGGACTAGTGGGGAGCAGTACTTC. Translation: CASRKTGTSGEQYF. The V call is TRBV7-3, the J call TRBJ2-7; TRBD2 is a possible D gene (8 bases). Per the germline V gene, CDR1 is SGHTA and CDR2 is FQGTGA. The V end was cut by 6 bases, the J end by 7 bases, with 19 bases between. This CDR3 has 14 residues.

This clonotype occurred a few times. Sequence at one end of the junction differs from germline and may be a read error. This beta chain was picked up by a library intended for alpha chains and is off target, so its count carries little meaning. The V and J genes are TRBV5-1 and TRBJ2-7; D may be TRBD1 (5 bases). Germline CDR1 reads SGHRS; CDR2 reads YFSETQ. This CDR3 spans 15 amino acids. Here the CDR3 DNA reads TGCGCCAGCAGCTTGGGACAGACAAGCTCCTACGAGCGGTACTTC. This translates into CASSLGQTSSYERYF.

This clonotype was recorded many times. This beta chain appears as a stray read in a library generated for alpha chains; its size is not informative. The CDR3 nucleotides are TGTGCCAGCAGCTTAGGCAGGACCGCCTACGAGCAGTACTTC. Its protein is CASSLGRTAYEQYF. This chain connects TRBV11-3 to TRBJ2-7; no firm D call. Trimming left V 1 base short and J 2 bases short, with 9 bases between. The CDR3 spans 14 residues. From germline, CDR1 is SGHNT and CDR2 YENEEA.

This clonotype was recorded at least ten times. Within a library made for alpha chains, this beta chain is off target, and its count is uninformative. This chain uses TRBV11-2 with TRBJ2-5; D unresolved. Between the trimmed V and J ends, which lost 0 bases and 4 bases, there was a span of 6 bases. The length of the CDR3 is 13 residues. The V gene's germline CDR1 is SGHAT and CDR2 FQNNGV. The CDR3 reads CASSLDLSETQYF. CDR3 DNA sequence: TGTGCCAGCAGCTTAGATCTTTCAGAGACCCAGTACTTC.

This clonotype was seen ten or more times. This beta chain lies outside the target of a library built for alpha chains; its clone size means little. The gene calls are TRBV25-1 and TRBJ2-3; possibly TRBD1 or TRBD2 for D (5 bases each). CDR3 length: 14 amino acids. Germline CDR1 is MGHDK and CDR2 is SYGVNS. V was shortened by 1 base and J by 3 bases, with 8 bases between the two germline ends. CDR3 amino acids: CASSEWGGTDTQYF. Written as DNA, the CDR3 is TGTGCCAGCAGTGAATGGGGCGGGACAGATACGCAGTATTTT. Full variable domain (remainder filled in from reference TRBV25-1 and TRBJ2-3): EADIYQTPRYLVIGTGKKITLECSQTMGHDKMYWYQQDPGMELHLIHYSYGVNSTEKGDLSSESTVSRIRTEHFPLTLESARPSHTSQYLCASSEWGGTDTQYFGPGTRLTVL.